Presented here are 30 T cell receptor beta chains from one specimen sequenced in a study of Graves' ophthalmopathy and Graves' hyperthyroidism. As the template, RNA transcripts were used to amplify TCR beta CDR3 regions. First-round RT-PCR with HTBI primers preceded a second-round multiplex PCR. TCRdb fed the multiplex PCR reads into MiXCR, producing one record per CDR3 protein. The sample contains some 750,000 distinct CDR3 sequences, approximately 40% of which appear only once. Sequenced: peripheral blood. These receptors all come from an adult man with Graves' ophthalmopathy.

This chain connects TRBV29-1 to TRBJ1-1; TRBD1 agrees at 9 bases. Trimming took 3 bases from V and 3 from J; bases not matched to a gene: 8. The CDR3 extends over 15 amino acids. The germline V gene encodes CDR1 SQVTM and CDR2 ANQGSEA. CDR3 nucleotides: TGCAGCGTTGACCCCGGGACAGGGTCGGACACTGAAGCTTTCTTT. Encoded protein: CSVDPGTGSDTEAFF.

The chain couples TRBV10-3 to TRBJ1-5; D ambiguous. This CDR3 has 13 amino acids. The germline gives CDR1 ENHRY, CDR2 SYGVKD. Trimming removed 11 bases from V and 7 bases from J, with 18 bases in between. The CDR3 loop is CAGSESVGQPQHF. DNA for the CDR3: TGTGCCGGCAGTGAGTCGGTCGGACAGCCCCAGCATTTT.

This clonotype was seen a handful of times. V and J are TRBV29-1 and TRBJ2-2; TRBD1 might be the D (5 bases). Trimming took 3 bases from V and 2 from J, leaving 7 bases between them. The CDR3 loop spans 13 amino acids. From germline, CDR1 is SQVTM and CDR2 ANQGSEA. The CDR3 coding sequence is TGCAGCGTTGACAGGGTTAACACCGGGGAGCTGTTTTTT. Translation gives CSVDRVNTGELFF.

As to this clonotype: A much larger clone sits a single nucleotide away, making a read error possible. The J gene is TRBJ2-5, the V gene TRBV7-2; D not resolved. The germline V gene encodes CDR1 SGHTA and CDR2 FQGNSA. The CDR3 covers 13 residues. DNA of the CDR3: TGTGCTTCAGGCCGTAACCGTCGGGAGACCCAGTACTTC. Amino acids: CASGRNRRETQYF.

This clonotype has a count of ten or more. The junction departs from the called germline gene at one end, perhaps through a read error. The chain employs TRBV19 and TRBJ2-5, with TRBD1 matching over 7 bases. The CDR3 is 13 amino acids. CDR1 is LNHDA, CDR2 SQIVND, per germline (reference sequence). The CDR3 spells CASSTGQQETQYF. The DNA of the CDR3 is TGTGCCAGCAGTACGGGACAGCAAGAGACCCAGTACTTC.

V usage is TRBV7-2 and J usage is TRBJ2-5, with TRBD2 matching over 8 bases. This CDR3 region has 15 residues. The germline V gene has CDR1 SGHTA and CDR2 FQGNSA. Losses at the gene ends were 5 bases for V and 2 bases for J; bases not matched to a gene: 7. The CDR3 DNA reads TGTGCCAGCAGCCCGACTAGCGCGGGGCAAGAGACCCAGTACTTC. As protein: CASSPTSAGQETQYF.

The CDR3 DNA is TGTGCCACCAGCAGAGTCCGACAGGATCAGGATACGCAGTATTTT. Translated, it gives CATSRVRQDQDTQYF. The chain recombines TRBV15 with TRBJ2-3; TRBD1 is a possible D gene (6 bases). The V end was cut by 1 base, the J end by 6 bases, with 14 bases between. This CDR3 has 15 residues. Germline-derived CDR1 and CDR2 are LNHNV and YYDKDF (reference sequence).

This clonotype was counted at least ten times. The chain combines TRBV7-6 with TRBJ1-5; D is uncertain. Trimming stripped 5 bases from V and 5 bases from J, with 10 bases between. Germline lookup yields CDR1 SGHVS and CDR2 FNYEAQ. The CDR3 contains 13 residues. This CDR3 is CASSKEIDQPQHF. Here the CDR3 DNA reads TGTGCCAGCAGCAAAGAAATAGATCAGCCCCAGCATTTT.

This clonotype was counted between two and nine times. The CDR3 loop is CASSQEPTGVSQETQYF. The CDR3 coding sequence is TGTGCCAGCAGCCAAGAACCGACAGGGGTTTCGCAAGAGACCCAGTACTTC. The chain joins TRBV7-2 to TRBJ2-5; 8 bases line up with TRBD1. CDR3 length: 17 amino acids. Germline V gene sequence: CDR1 SGHTA, CDR2 FQGNSA. The V and J ends lost 5 bases and 2 bases, in that order; junction bases with no gene match: 13. The whole variable domain, remainder taken from reference TRBV7-2 and TRBJ2-5, is GAGVSQSPSNKVTEKGKDVELRCDPISGHTALYWYRQSLGQGLEFLIYFQGNSAPDKSGLPSDRFSAERTGGSVSTLTIQRTQQEDSAVYLCASSQEPTGVSQETQYFGPGTRLLVL.

This clonotype came up once. A much larger clone is a single base away; this may be a read error. The rearrangement joins TRBV19 to TRBJ1-5; a weak D match, TRBD1 (5 bases). CDR3 size: 13 residues. Germline V CDR1 and CDR2: LNHDA, SQIVND (reference sequence). V was clipped by 5 bases and J by 4 bases, with 9 bases between them. DNA of the CDR3: TGTGCCAGTAGTGACAGCCGTAATCAGCCCCAGCATTTT. Translation gives CASSDSRNQPQHF.

The chain employs TRBV19 and TRBJ1-5; 11 bases are shared with TRBD1. The CDR3 runs 15 residues. V lost 7 bases, J lost 5 bases, and 7 bases stayed unmatched. Germline CDR1 reads LNHDA; CDR2 reads SQIVND (reference sequence). CDR3 residues: CASKQLGQGDQPQHF. Written as DNA, the CDR3 is TGTGCCAGTAAGCAACTGGGACAGGGGGATCAGCCCCAGCATTTT.

This rearrangement joins TRBV25-1 to TRBJ1-4; the D is unclear. Germline V gene sequence: CDR1 MGHDK, CDR2 SYGVNS. The CDR3 has 15 residues. Deletions cut 5 bases from V and 0 bases from J, with 10 bases between. The CDR3 loop is CASSFTAATNEKLFF. The CDR3 region has the DNA TGTGCCAGCAGTTTTACGGCAGCAACTAATGAAAAACTGTTTTTT.

This clonotype was observed a single time. The V call is TRBV29-1, the J call TRBJ2-7; 7 positions agree with TRBD1. The CDR3 has 14 amino acids. V was clipped by 8 bases and J by 7 bases; unmatched bases: 17. Germline CDR1 SQVTM, CDR2 ANQGSEA. For the CDR3, the DNA is TGCAGCACTGGTGAGGGGGCGCAAACCGGGGAGCAGTACTTC. Translation: CSTGEGAQTGEQYF.

This chain links TRBV7-9 with TRBJ2-7, with D perhaps TRBD1 or TRBD2 (6 bases each). The germline gives CDR1 SEHNR, CDR2 FQNEAQ (reference sequence). Between the trimmed V and J ends, which lost 4 bases and 2 bases, there was a span of 15 bases. This CDR3 contains 15 residues. Written as DNA, the CDR3 is TGTGCCAGCAGCTCAATCCGGGGGCTCCCCTACGAGCAGTACTTC. This codes for CASSSIRGLPYEQYF.

Remarks on this clonotype: An end of the junction differs from the germline gene, which may be a read error. This chain uses TRBV25-1 with TRBJ2-7; 9 bases match TRBD1. CDR3 length: 14 residues. CDR1 MGHDK and CDR2 SYGVNS come from the germline V gene. The CDR3 reads CASSPDRGMYGQYF. The CDR3 nucleotides read TGTGCCAGCAGCCCGGACAGGGGCATGTACGGGCAGTACTTC.

V is TRBV5-1 and J is TRBJ1-6; D might be TRBD1 (5 bases). Germline CDR1 SGHRS, CDR2 YFSETQ. This CDR3 is 15 amino acids long. V was cut by 0 bases and J by 6 bases, with 10 bases left in between. This CDR3 reads CASSLEAGSNSPLHF. DNA of the CDR3: TGCGCCAGCAGCTTGGAGGCAGGGAGTAATTCACCCCTCCACTTT.

This clonotype was observed at least ten times. The chain has TRBV10-3 and TRBJ1-5; D is undetermined. V was cut by 6 bases and J by 9 bases, with 12 bases left in between. CDR3 size: 12 residues. Looked up from germline, CDR1 is ENHRY and CDR2 is SYGVKD. CDR3 sequence (DNA): TGTGCCATCAGCCCGACCGATACGCCCCAGCATTTT. This encodes CAISPTDTPQHF.

A few counts support this clonotype. The rearrangement joins TRBV27 to TRBJ1-6; possibly TRBD1 for D (6 bases). Per germline, CDR1 MNHEY and CDR2 SMNVEV (reference sequence). CDR3 length: 14 amino acids. Trimming removed 5 bases at V and 10 bases at J, with 15 bases between. CDR3 protein: CASSPRQVRSPLHF. CDR3 in DNA: TGTGCCAGCAGTCCTCGACAGGTCCGGTCACCCCTCCACTTT.

The rearrangement uses TRBV7-9 and TRBJ2-7; tentative D call: TRBD1 (6 bases). CDR1 SEHNR and CDR2 FQNEAQ come from the germline V gene (reference sequence). V lost 7 bases and J lost 2, with 15 bases in between. The CDR3 is 14 amino acids. The CDR3 DNA follows: TGTGCCAGCACCCCGGCAGGGGATACCTACGAGCAGTACTTC. Protein: CASTPAGDTYEQYF. The full variable domain, completed using reference TRBV7-9 and TRBJ2-7, is DTGVSQNPRHKITKRGQNVTFRCDPISEHNRLYWYRQTLGQGPEFLTYFQNEAQLEKSRLLSDRFSAERPKGSFSTLEIQRTEQGDSAMYLCASTPAGDTYEQYFGPGTRLTVT.

The chain uses TRBV7-9 and TRBJ2-7, with 11 bases identical to TRBD2. Germline V gene sequence: CDR1 SEHNR, CDR2 FQNEAQ (reference sequence). Trimming removed 5 bases from V and 1 base from J; junction bases left unmatched: 7. The CDR3 contains 16 residues. The CDR3 spells CASSQEASGRSYEQYF. Written as DNA, the CDR3 is TGTGCCAGCAGCCAAGAGGCTAGCGGGAGGTCCTACGAGCAGTACTTC.

This clonotype was detected a few times. The chain joins TRBV19 to TRBJ1-2; no definite D call. Germline V gene data show CDR1 as LNHDA and CDR2 as SQIVND (reference sequence). This CDR3 is 14 amino acids long. The V gene lost 5 bases and the J gene lost 4 bases, with 14 bases spanning the gap. The CDR3 protein is CASSWRLTGYGYTF. DNA of the CDR3: TGTGCCAGTAGTTGGAGGCTAACTGGCTATGGCTACACCTTC. The full variable domain, with the rest looked up from reference TRBV19 and TRBJ1-2, is DGGITQSPKYLFRKEGQNVTLSCEQNLNHDAMYWYRQDPGQGLRLIYYSQIVNDFQKGDIAEGYSVSREKKESFPLTVTSAQKNPTAFYLCASSWRLTGYGYTFGSGTRLTVV.

This clonotype has more than one count but fewer than ten. CDR3 bases: TGTGCCAGCAGTGGAACCGGGACAGCCACTAATGAAAAACTGTTTTTT. Translation: CASSGTGTATNEKLFF. The V call is TRBV2, the J call TRBJ1-4; 7 bases match TRBD1. CDR3 length: 16 residues. J lost 2 bases, V lost 4 bases, and 7 bases had no gene match. Looked up from germline, CDR1 is SNHLY and CDR2 is FYNNEI.

This clonotype was found many times. The chain uses TRBV25-1 and TRBJ2-2, with a weak D call TRBD1 (5 bases). The CDR3 has 15 amino acids. The V gene's germline CDR1 is MGHDK and CDR2 SYGVNS. Trimming shortened V by 1 base and J by 3 bases, and 9 bases separated the two germline ends. CDR3 nucleotides: TGTGCCAGCAGTGAATTAGGGGTCGACACCGGGGAGCTGTTTTTT. It codes for CASSELGVDTGELFF.

This clonotype was recorded at least ten times. The chain carries TRBV7-9 and TRBJ1-5; D not certain. Deletions cut 1 base from V and 2 bases from J, with 12 bases between. The germline gives CDR1 SEHNR, CDR2 FQNEAQ (reference sequence). The CDR3 totals 16 residues. Here the CDR3 reads CASSLGQEGGNQPQHF. The CDR3 bases are TGTGCCAGCAGCTTAGGGCAGGAGGGCGGCAATCAGCCCCAGCATTTT.

The CDR3 protein is CATSRDLFFGTGFMNEQYF. CDR3 sequence (DNA): TGTGCCACCAGCAGAGATTTATTTTTCGGGACAGGGTTTATGAACGAGCAGTACTTC. V usage is TRBV15 and J usage is TRBJ2-7; TRBD1 matches 9 bases. J was trimmed by 5 bases and V by 0 bases; bases with no gene match: 17. Germline assignment: CDR1 LNHNV and CDR2 YYDKDF (reference sequence). This CDR3 is built from 19 residues.

This clonotype was detected many times. This sequence joins TRBV7-9 and TRBJ2-2, with a possible D match to TRBD2 (5 bases). Germline loops: CDR1 SEHNR, CDR2 FQNEAQ (reference sequence). V lost 6 bases and J lost 0, with 20 bases in between. The CDR3 consists of 18 residues. In DNA form, the CDR3 reads TGTGCCAGCAGTCGATTCCCTACGGGATCCGCGAACACCGGGGAGCTGTTTTTT. Translation: CASSRFPTGSANTGELFF.

This clonotype showed up many times. The genes are TRBV7-9 and TRBJ2-5, with D possibly matching TRBD2 (5 bases). V gave up 5 bases and J gave up 3 bases, with 13 bases separating them. This CDR3 spans 14 amino acids. The germline V gene encodes CDR1 SEHNR and CDR2 FQNEAQ (reference sequence). CDR3 residues: CASSQILEEETQYF. Written as DNA, the CDR3 is TGTGCCAGCAGCCAGATACTAGAAGAAGAGACCCAGTACTTC.

The V gene is TRBV3-1, the J gene TRBJ2-7; perhaps TRBD1 as D (6 bases). This CDR3 comprises 14 residues. Trimming cost V 4 bases and J 4 bases, with 14 bases left between them. Germline CDR1 and CDR2: LGHDT and YNNKEL (reference sequence). CDR3 sequence reads: CASSPMTGAYEQYF. The CDR3 region has the DNA TGTGCCAGCAGCCCCATGACAGGAGCGTACGAGCAGTACTTC.

As regards this clonotype: This sequence may be a read error, since a much larger clone differs from it by one base. This chain joins TRBV7-9 and TRBJ1-2; D may be TRBD1 (5 bases). This CDR3 region has 14 residues. The V gene's germline CDR1 is SEHNR and CDR2 FQNEAQ (reference sequence). V lost 2 bases to trimming and J lost 3 bases, with 10 bases between them. Here the CDR3 reads CASSLMGLYYGYTF. In nucleotides, the CDR3 is TGTGCCAGCAGCTTAATGGGGCTGTACTATGGCTACACCTTC.

This rearrangement joins TRBV7-9 to TRBJ1-2; D call uncertain. The CDR3 contains 15 residues. From germline, CDR1 is SEHNR and CDR2 FQNEAQ (reference sequence). Trimming stripped 1 base from V and 8 bases from J, with 17 bases between. For the CDR3, the DNA is TGTGCCAGCAGCTTAGAGGCCACACTATCCTGGGGCTACACCTTC. The encoded protein is CASSLEATLSWGYTF.